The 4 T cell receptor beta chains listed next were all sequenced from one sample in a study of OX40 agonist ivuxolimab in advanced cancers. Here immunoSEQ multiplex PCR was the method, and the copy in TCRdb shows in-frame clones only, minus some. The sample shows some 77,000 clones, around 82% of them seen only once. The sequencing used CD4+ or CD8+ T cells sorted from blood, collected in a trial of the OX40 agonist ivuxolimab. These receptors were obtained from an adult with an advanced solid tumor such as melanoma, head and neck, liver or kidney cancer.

The CDR3 DNA sequence: TGTGCCAGCAGCTTAGTCGGCTATGGCTACACCTTC. Residues: CASSLVGYGYTF. The chain employs TRBV7-2 and TRBJ1-2; no clear D. Germline V gene lookup returns CDR1 SGHTA and CDR2 FQGNSA. V gave up 1 base and J gave up 4 bases, with 4 bases separating them. The CDR3 contains 12 residues.

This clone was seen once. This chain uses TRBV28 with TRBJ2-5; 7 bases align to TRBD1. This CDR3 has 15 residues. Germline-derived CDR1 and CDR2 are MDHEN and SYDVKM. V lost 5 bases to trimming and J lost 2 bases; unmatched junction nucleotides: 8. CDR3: CASSPGTATQETQYF. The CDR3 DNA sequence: TGTGCCAGCAGTCCTGGGACAGCAACACAAGAGACCCAGTACTTC.

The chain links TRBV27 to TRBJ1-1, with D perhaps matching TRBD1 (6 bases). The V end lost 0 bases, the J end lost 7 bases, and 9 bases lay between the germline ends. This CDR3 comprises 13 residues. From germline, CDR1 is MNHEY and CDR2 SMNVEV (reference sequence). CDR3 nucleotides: TGTGCCAGCAGTTTATCCAGGGGACGTGAAGCTTTCTTT. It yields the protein CASSLSRGREAFF.

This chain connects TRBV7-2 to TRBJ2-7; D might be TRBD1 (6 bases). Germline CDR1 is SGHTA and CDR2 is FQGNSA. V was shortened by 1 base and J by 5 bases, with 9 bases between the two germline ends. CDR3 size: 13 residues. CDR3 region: CASSLDRDHEQYF. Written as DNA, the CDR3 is TGTGCCAGCAGCTTAGACAGGGATCACGAGCAGTACTTC.